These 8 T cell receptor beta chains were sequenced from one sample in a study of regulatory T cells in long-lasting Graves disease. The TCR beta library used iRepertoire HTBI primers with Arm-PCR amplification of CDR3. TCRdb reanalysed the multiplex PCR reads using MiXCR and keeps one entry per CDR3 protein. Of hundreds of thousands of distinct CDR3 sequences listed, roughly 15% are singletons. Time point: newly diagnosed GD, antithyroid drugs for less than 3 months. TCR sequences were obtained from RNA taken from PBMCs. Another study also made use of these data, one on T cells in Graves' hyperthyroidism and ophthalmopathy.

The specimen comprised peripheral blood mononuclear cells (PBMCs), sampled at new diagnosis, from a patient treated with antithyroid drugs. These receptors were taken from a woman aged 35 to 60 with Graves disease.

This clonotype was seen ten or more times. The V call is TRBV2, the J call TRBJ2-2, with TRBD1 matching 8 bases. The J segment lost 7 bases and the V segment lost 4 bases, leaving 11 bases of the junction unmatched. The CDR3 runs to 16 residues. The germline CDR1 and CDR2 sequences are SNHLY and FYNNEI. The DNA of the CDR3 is TGTGCCAGCAGTGGGGGGGACAGGCCCCACGACGGGGAGCTGTTTTTT. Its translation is CASSGGDRPHDGELFF. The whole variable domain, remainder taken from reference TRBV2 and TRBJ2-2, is EPEVTQTPSHQVTQMGQEVILRCVPISNHLYFYWYRQILGQKVEFLVSFYNNEISEKSEIFDDQFSVERPDGSNFTLKIRSTKLEDSAMYFCASSGGDRPHDGELFFGEGSRLTVL.

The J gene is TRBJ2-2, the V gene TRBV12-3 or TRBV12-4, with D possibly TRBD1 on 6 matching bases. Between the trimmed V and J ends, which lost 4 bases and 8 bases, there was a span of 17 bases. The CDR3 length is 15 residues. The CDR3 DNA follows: TGTGCCAGCAGTTCGACGTCGAGAGGGGGTGGGGAGCTGTTTTTT. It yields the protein CASSSTSRGGGELFF.

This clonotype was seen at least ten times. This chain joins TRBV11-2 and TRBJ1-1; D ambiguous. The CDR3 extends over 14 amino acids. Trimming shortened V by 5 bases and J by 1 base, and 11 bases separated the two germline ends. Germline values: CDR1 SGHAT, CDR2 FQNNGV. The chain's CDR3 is CASSVQLKNTEAFF. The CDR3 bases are TGTGCCAGCAGCGTACAGTTGAAGAACACTGAAGCTTTCTTT.

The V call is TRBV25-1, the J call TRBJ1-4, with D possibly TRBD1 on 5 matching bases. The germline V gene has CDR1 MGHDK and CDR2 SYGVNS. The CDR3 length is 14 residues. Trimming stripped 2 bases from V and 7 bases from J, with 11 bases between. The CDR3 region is CASSEGRGVEKLFF. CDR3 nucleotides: TGTGCCAGCAGTGAAGGGAGGGGTGTTGAAAAACTGTTTTTT.

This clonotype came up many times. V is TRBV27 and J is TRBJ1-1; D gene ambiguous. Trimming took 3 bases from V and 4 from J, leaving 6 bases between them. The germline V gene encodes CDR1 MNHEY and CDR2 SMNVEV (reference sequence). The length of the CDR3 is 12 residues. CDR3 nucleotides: TGTGCCAGCAGTTTGGAGGGCACTGAAGCTTTCTTT. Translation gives CASSLEGTEAFF.

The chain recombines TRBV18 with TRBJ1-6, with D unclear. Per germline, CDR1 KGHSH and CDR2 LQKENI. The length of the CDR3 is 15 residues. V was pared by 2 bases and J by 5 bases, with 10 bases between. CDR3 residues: CASSPVTANNSPLHF. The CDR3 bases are TGTGCCAGCTCACCAGTGACGGCGAATAATTCACCCCTCCACTTT. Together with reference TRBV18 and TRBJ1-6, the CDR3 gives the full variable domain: NAGVMQNPRHLVRRRGQEARLRCSPMKGHSHVYWYRQLPEEGLKFMVYLQKENIIDESGMPKERFSAEFPKEGPSILRIQQVVRGDSAAYFCASSPVTANNSPLHFGNGTRLTVT.

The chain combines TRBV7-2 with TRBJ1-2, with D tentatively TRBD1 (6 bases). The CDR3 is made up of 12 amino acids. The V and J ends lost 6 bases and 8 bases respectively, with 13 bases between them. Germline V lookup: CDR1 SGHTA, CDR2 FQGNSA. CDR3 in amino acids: CASSYSGGGYTF. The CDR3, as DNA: TGTGCCAGCAGTTACTCGGGGGGCGGCTACACCTTC.

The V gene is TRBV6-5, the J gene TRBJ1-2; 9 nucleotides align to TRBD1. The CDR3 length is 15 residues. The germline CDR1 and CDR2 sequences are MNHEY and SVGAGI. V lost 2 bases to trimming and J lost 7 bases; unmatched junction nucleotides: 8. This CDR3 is CASSYGTGTFFGYTF. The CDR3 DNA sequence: TGTGCCAGCAGTTACGGGACAGGGACCTTCTTTGGCTACACCTTC.